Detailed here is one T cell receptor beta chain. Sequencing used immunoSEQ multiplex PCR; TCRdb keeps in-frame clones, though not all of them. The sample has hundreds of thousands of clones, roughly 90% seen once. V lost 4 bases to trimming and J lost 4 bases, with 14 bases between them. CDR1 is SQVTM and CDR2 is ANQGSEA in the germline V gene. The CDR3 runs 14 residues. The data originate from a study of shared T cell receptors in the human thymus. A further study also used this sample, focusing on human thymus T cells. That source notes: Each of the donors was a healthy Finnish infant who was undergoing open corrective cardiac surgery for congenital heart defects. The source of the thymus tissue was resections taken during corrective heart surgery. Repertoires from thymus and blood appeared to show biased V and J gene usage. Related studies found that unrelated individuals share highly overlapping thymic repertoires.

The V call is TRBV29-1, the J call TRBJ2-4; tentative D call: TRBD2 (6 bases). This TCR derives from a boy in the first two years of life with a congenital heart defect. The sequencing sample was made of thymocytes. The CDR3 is CSVVGGIGKNIQYF. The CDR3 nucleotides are TGCAGCGTTGTTGGGGGGATAGGTAAAAACATTCAGTACTTC.